A single sample gave rise to the 7 T cell receptor beta chains below, sequenced in a study of siplizumab effects on memory and regulatory T cells. Here immunoSEQ multiplex PCR was the method, and the copy in TCRdb shows in-frame clones only, minus some. The sample records about 100,000 clones, around nine tenths being singletons. The sequenced sample consisted of CD4+ T cells sorted from blood. The receptors were sampled from a human donor in good health.

This clone was detected once. CDR3 DNA: TGTGCTAGTGGTCCAAAGACTAGTTACTCGGGGGTAGGCACAGATACGCAGTATTTT. This sequence encodes CASGPKTSYSGVGTDTQYF. This chain links TRBV12-5 with TRBJ2-3; a possible D gene is TRBD2 (6 bases). V was shortened by 5 bases and J by 1 base, with 25 bases between the two germline ends. The CDR3 covers 19 residues. The germline gives CDR1 LGHNT, CDR2 FRNRAP.

This clone is a singleton in its sample. This chain uses TRBV30 with TRBJ2-2; TRBD2 aligns across 12 bases. V gave up 1 base and J gave up 8 bases; unmatched junction bases: 8. The CDR3 loop spans 16 amino acids. The V gene's germline CDR1 is GTSNPN and CDR2 SVGIG (reference sequence). CDR3 sequence (DNA): TGTGCCTGGAGTGCGACTAGCGGGAGTTTTGGGGGGGAGCTGTTTTTT. Protein: CAWSATSGSFGGELFF.

The chain carries TRBV5-4 and TRBJ2-5; a weak D match, TRBD1 (6 bases). From germline, CDR1 is SGHNT and CDR2 YYREEE (reference sequence). The CDR3 extends over 14 amino acids. V lost 2 bases, J lost 2 bases, and 10 bases lay in between. The CDR3 DNA sequence: TGTGCCAGCAGCTTCGACAGGATACAAGAGACCCAGTACTTC. The encoded protein is CASSFDRIQETQYF.

The table lists this clone with a few counts. The chain links TRBV28 to TRBJ1-2; the D gene is possibly TRBD1 (5 bases). Germline values: CDR1 MDHEN, CDR2 SYDVKM. The V end lost 4 bases, the J end lost 5 bases, and 11 bases lay between the germline ends. This CDR3 region has 13 residues. CDR3 in DNA: TGTGCCAGCAGTTCAGGGATCCTATATGGCTACACCTTC. Translating gives CASSSGILYGYTF.

The chain employs TRBV14 and TRBJ1-2; 9 bases align to TRBD1. CDR1 is SGHDN and CDR2 is FVKESK in the germline V gene. V shed 4 bases and J 4 bases; nucleotides not matched to a gene: 7. The CDR3 is 15 residues long. The CDR3 reads CASSLGQGPGYGYTF. CDR3 in DNA: TGTGCCAGCAGCCTTGGACAGGGGCCGGGCTATGGCTACACCTTC.

V is TRBV14 and J is TRBJ2-5; 10 nucleotides align to TRBD1. With V trimmed by 4 bases and J by 5 bases, 7 bases remained unmatched. Germline V gene sequence: CDR1 SGHDN, CDR2 FVKESK. This CDR3 is built from 15 residues. The CDR3 bases are TGTGCCAGCAGCCGGGGACAGGGGATCGCCGAGACCCAGTACTTC. This translates into CASSRGQGIAETQYF.

The chain recombines TRBV28 with TRBJ1-1; a weak D match, TRBD1 (5 bases). V gave up 1 base and J gave up 0 bases, with 21 bases separating them. CDR1 is MDHEN, CDR2 SYDVKM, per germline. The CDR3 sequence is 19 residues long. The CDR3 protein is CASSLFRSGKDSMNTEAFF. For the CDR3, the DNA is TGTGCCAGCAGTTTATTCCGGTCAGGGAAAGACTCGATGAACACTGAAGCTTTCTTT.